This T cell receptor beta chain was sequenced for a study of monozygotic twins with inflammatory bowel disease. There are 15 residues in the CDR3. In germline, CDR1 is SGHRS, CDR2 YFSETQ. UMIs that included a 6-nucleotide sample barcode were added by template switching, which took place during cDNA synthesis. TCRdb reanalyzed the 5' RACE reads and collapses them to one entry per CDR3 protein, without DNA. With hundreds of thousands of distinct CDR3 sequences in the sample, the ten largest clones hold 2.4%. A remark on this clonotype: The antigen remains undetermined.

Study-level findings and limits: Patients received differing immunosuppressive treatments, which may have added variability to their repertoires.

J is TRBJ2-2 and V is TRBV5-1; checking the TCRdb D call of TRBD2 is not possible without DNA. The clonotype was recovered from a human donor with ulcerative colitis or Crohn's disease, or a healthy co-twin of an affected twin (not recorded which). What was sequenced was blood. Here the CDR3 reads CASSLGQEGTGELFF.